This T cell receptor (beta chain) is drawn from a study of T cell responses to AZD1222 COVID-19 vaccine. General study points: White British ancestry dominated among donors, who included more females, and clonal diversity was possibly underestimated.

A note on this clone: What it recognizes is unknown.

Germline V gene lookup returns CDR1 KGHSH and CDR2 LQKENI. The CDR3 is 15 amino acids. V lost 3 bases and J lost 1, with 9 bases in between. Using immunoSEQ multiplex PCR, the repertoire was profiled, and TCRdb retains in-frame clones only, with some absent. The sample lists approximately 270,000 clones, 90% to 95% occurring once. It was second doses at about 4 or about 12 weeks that were pooled. Material: peripheral blood, obtained 28 days after the second AZD1222 dose. The sequence came from an adult who received the AZD1222 COVID-19 vaccine. V gene TRBV18 combines with J gene TRBJ2-2, with D maybe TRBD2 (6 bases). The DNA of the CDR3 is TGTGCCAGCTCACCCGGGACTTTGAACACCGGGGAGCTGTTTTTT. Its translation: CASSPGTLNTGELFF.